Presented here are 5 T cell receptor beta chains from one specimen sequenced in a study of T-cell memory formation after mild COVID-19. TCRdb recomputed calls from the 5' RACE reads with MiXCR, one row per CDR3 protein. The top ten hold around 13% of the sample, which has a few hundred thousand distinct CDR3 sequences, 20% to 25% seen once. The sequencing input was PBMCs or a T cell subset sorted from them (not recorded which). These receptors originate from an adult woman who had mild COVID-19 (a few samples of this study predate the infection). Cell type and time point are not known.

This clonotype was recorded many times. The rearrangement links TRBV5-4 to TRBJ2-5; the match to TRBD1 covers 7 bases. Germline CDR1 SGHNT, CDR2 YYREEE (reference sequence). J gave up 3 bases and V 4 bases, and 3 bases lay outside the gene matches. The CDR3 covers 13 residues. CDR3 amino acids: CASSPTGEETQYF. Here the CDR3 DNA reads TGTGCCAGCAGCCCCACAGGGGAAGAGACCCAGTACTTC.

This clonotype was picked up many times. This chain joins TRBV29-1 and TRBJ1-1; 11 bases fit TRBD1. This CDR3 is built from 13 residues. CDR1 is SQVTM, CDR2 ANQGSEA, per germline. Trimming cost V 5 bases and J 4 bases; bases outside gene matches: 3. CDR3 sequence: CSVLGQGVTEAFF. The CDR3 DNA reads as TGCAGCGTTTTGGGACAGGGGGTCACTGAAGCTTTCTTT.

This chain connects TRBV4-3 to TRBJ2-1, with D uncertain. The CDR3 consists of 12 residues. CDR1 LGHNA and CDR2 YSLEER come from the germline V gene. Trimming left V 6 bases short and J 7 bases short, with 10 bases between. CDR3 protein: CASSLWWNEQFF. In DNA, the CDR3 is TGCGCCAGCAGTCTTTGGTGGAATGAGCAGTTCTTC.

The chain joins TRBV7-8 to TRBJ2-4; D possibly matches TRBD1 or TRBD2 (6 bases each). The CDR3 has 16 amino acids. Trimming removed 5 bases at V and 1 base at J, with 15 bases between. Germline CDR1 is SGHVS and CDR2 is FQNEAQ. The CDR3 is CASSPGTGRAKNIQYF. The CDR3 region has the DNA TGTGCCAGCAGCCCCGGAACAGGGAGGGCCAAAAACATTCAGTACTTC. Full variable domain (remainder filled in from reference TRBV7-8 and TRBJ2-4): GAGVSQSPRYKVAKRGQDVALRCDPISGHVSLFWYQQALGQGPEFLTYFQNEAQLDKSGLPSDRFFAERPEGSVSTLKIQRTQQEDSAVYLCASSPGTGRAKNIQYFGAGTRLSVL.

This clonotype was seen a few times. The V gene is TRBV29-1, the J gene TRBJ1-2; tentatively, D is TRBD1 (5 bases). This CDR3 region has 12 residues. V was trimmed by 7 bases and J by 3 bases, leaving 12 bases between them. Germline values: CDR1 SQVTM, CDR2 ANQGSEA. CDR3 loop: CSAGGDHYGYTF. The CDR3, as DNA: TGCAGCGCCGGGGGGGACCACTATGGCTACACCTTC.